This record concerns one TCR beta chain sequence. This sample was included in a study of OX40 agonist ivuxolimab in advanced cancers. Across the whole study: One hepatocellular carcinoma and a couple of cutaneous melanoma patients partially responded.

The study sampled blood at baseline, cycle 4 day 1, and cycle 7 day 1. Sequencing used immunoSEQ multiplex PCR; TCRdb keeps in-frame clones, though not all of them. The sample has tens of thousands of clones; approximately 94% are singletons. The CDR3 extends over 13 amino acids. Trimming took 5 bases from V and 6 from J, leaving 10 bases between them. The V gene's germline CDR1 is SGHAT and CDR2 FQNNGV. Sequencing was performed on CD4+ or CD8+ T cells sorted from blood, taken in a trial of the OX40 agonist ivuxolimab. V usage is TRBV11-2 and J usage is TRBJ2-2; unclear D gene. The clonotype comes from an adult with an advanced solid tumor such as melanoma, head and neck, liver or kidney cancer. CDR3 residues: CASSPPVAGELFF. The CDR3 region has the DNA TGTGCCAGCAGCCCCCCGGTGGCCGGGGAGCTGTTTTTT.